This TCR beta chain was captured in a study of cytomegalovirus exposure and HLA in healthy donors. Study context: A later analysis reported the approximately 120 validation repertoires used the same platform as the approximately 660 first-cohort repertoires.

Sequencing used immunoSEQ multiplex PCR; TCRdb keeps in-frame clones, though not all of them. The sample holds about 160,000 clones, 86% seen once. V lost 1 base to trimming and J lost 4 bases, with 12 bases between them. Germline V CDR1 and CDR2: SGHRS, YFSETQ. CDR3 length equals 15 residues. Whole-study findings and limits: Many donors carried some public TCRs, although rarity characterized most TCR sequences.

In regard to this clone: As yet, its antigen is unknown.

V and J are TRBV5-1 and TRBJ1-3, with no clear D. The receptor comes from a woman aged 18-35 years in good health and CMV-seronegative. Sequencing input: PBMCs. DNA for the CDR3: TGCGCCAGCAGCTTGTCTGGGAGCCCCGGAAACACCATATATTTT. Its translation: CASSLSGSPGNTIYF.